Sequencing of this T cell receptor (beta chain) was carried out in a study of T-cell reconstitution after alpha-beta-depleted transplantation in children. Overall study findings and caveats: Reported findings indicate that, about two months after transplant, alpha-beta T cells came from several hundred expanded clones, which were derived from non-depleted graft cells.

Preparation of the TCRbeta library involved a method that used unique molecular identifiers. TCRdb used MiXCR to reprocess the PCR reads, holding one entry per CDR3 protein. The sample consists of hundreds of thousands of distinct CDR3 sequences, roughly 15% of them appearing once. Germline CDR1 reads SQVTM; CDR2 reads ANQGSEA. This CDR3 is built from 13 residues. In the case of this clonotype: Its cognate antigen is unknown. An end of the junction differs from the germline gene, which may be a read error.

The chain uses TRBV29-1 and TRBJ2-7; 12 bases map to TRBD2. The sample consisted of PBMCs, mostly from graft donor cells, taken 360 days after TCRalphabeta/CD19-depleted stem cell transplant. This receptor was identified in a male patient between 10 and 17 years old who had a stem cell transplant for acute lymphoblastic leukemia, so the T cells may come from the graft donor. CDR3 in amino acids: CSALAGGTYEQNF. In DNA, the CDR3 is TGCAGCGCCCTAGCGGGAGGGACCTACGAGCAGAACTTC.